This T cell receptor beta chain originates from a study of glioma-infiltrating T cells. As concerns this clonotype: Its antigen is as yet unknown.

Study outcomes and limitations: Non-neoplastic patients had below-expected tissue-blood divergence, while all gliomas exceeded expectation. Very few CDR3 sequences were shared between tissue and blood.

The iRepertoire nested amplicon-rescue multiplex PCR amplified TCR alpha and beta CDR3s from RNA. One-step reverse transcription and amplification started from approximately 100-400 ng of tissue mRNA or PBMC total RNA. TCRdb re-called the multiplex PCR reads through MiXCR, storing one row per CDR3 protein. The data hold about 140,000 distinct CDR3 sequences, with more than 35% observed a single time. From germline, CDR1 is MDHEN and CDR2 SYDVKM. V lost 10 bases and J lost 0, with 13 bases in between. CDR3 length: 13 amino acids. Source material: glioma tissue, nonneoplastic brain tissue, or PBMCs (not recorded which). This TCR came from a human donor with low-grade glioma or glioblastoma, undergoing nonglioma brain surgery, or in good health (not recorded which). J is TRBJ2-7 and V is TRBV28; possibly TRBD1 for D (6 bases). For the CDR3, the DNA is TGTGCCACCGGGACACCGAGCTCCTACGAGCAGTACTTC. Residues: CATGTPSSYEQYF.